This T cell receptor beta chain was identified in a study of blood T cell repertoires in COVID-19. The wider study: The United States, Italy and Spain supplied acute and convalescent COVID-19 samples. PBMCs, B-cell-depleted T cells, or T cells were the source of the cDNA or gDNA that made up the material.

Original methodology: Cell counts per sample came from amplifying reference gene primers. The repertoire was sequenced with immunoSEQ multiplex PCR; TCRdb's copy has only in-frame clones and lacks some. That table furnishes V, J and clone size, whereas the DNA furnished D and trimming. The sample lists about 37,000 clones, about 87% seen once, with about 9.8% in the top ten. Germline CDR1 SNHLY, CDR2 FYNNEI. The CDR3 is made up of 15 amino acids. V gave up 5 bases and J gave up 3 bases, with 16 bases separating them. The sample holds one count of this clone. This sequence joins TRBV2 and TRBJ1-1; D is possibly TRBD1 (6 bases). This TCR was recovered from a human donor in a cohort sampled during active COVID-19. The sample consisted of peripheral blood. CDR3 sequence reads: CASSIRGDKDTEAFF. CDR3 bases: TGTGCCAGCAGTATCAGGGGCGATAAGGACACTGAAGCTTTCTTT.